The rows below give T cell receptor beta chains drawn from one sample of a study of T cells in Graves' hyperthyroidism and ophthalmopathy. TCRdb used MiXCR to reprocess the multiplex PCR reads, holding one entry per CDR3 protein. The data contain over 700,000 distinct CDR3 sequences, 18% of them seen just once; the ten biggest clones take up 16%. Sequencing was carried out using blood. The receptors here all came from a woman between 50 and 59 years old with Graves' hyperthyroidism that later progressed to Graves' ophthalmopathy. The CDR3 runs from the conserved cysteine through the conserved F or W. Fields, in order: clone size, J gene, V gene, D gene, CDR3 protein, CDR3 DNA. The D gene is left open where the match is weak. Expanded clones are given a class, and other clones once, few, many or no size at all.

abundance: many; j_gene: TRBJ1-5; v_gene: TRBV15; d_gene: -; CDR3aa: CATSMGRPGDHSNQPQHF; CDR3nt: TGTGCCACCAGCATGGGACGGCCCGGGGACCATAGCAATCAGCCCCAGCATTTT
abundance: few; j_gene: TRBJ1-3; v_gene: TRBV3-1; d_gene: -; CDR3aa: CASSLDTNSGNTIYF; CDR3nt: TGTGCCAGCAGTTTGGACACTAACTCTGGAAACACCATATATTTT
abundance: many; j_gene: TRBJ2-1; v_gene: TRBV2; d_gene: TRBD2; CDR3aa: CASSEVAGDSYNEQFF; CDR3nt: TGTGCCAGCAGCGAGGTAGCGGGGGACTCCTACAATGAGCAGTTCTTC
abundance: -; j_gene: TRBJ1-2; v_gene: TRBV9; d_gene: -; CDR3aa: CASSVGDGNGYTF; CDR3nt: TGTGCCAGCAGCGTAGGGGACGGAAATGGCTACACCTTC
abundance: -; j_gene: TRBJ1-4; v_gene: TRBV27; d_gene: -; CDR3aa: CASRTGQAMNEKLFF; CDR3nt: TGTGCCAGCAGAACAGGGCAGGCGATGAATGAAAAACTGTTTTTT
abundance: few; j_gene: TRBJ2-2; v_gene: TRBV15; d_gene: -; CDR3aa: CATSRGRPTGELFF; CDR3nt: TGTGCCACCAGCAGAGGTCGCCCGACCGGGGAGCTGTTTTTT
abundance: many; j_gene: TRBJ1-6; v_gene: TRBV30; d_gene: -; CDR3aa: CAWSVRVRGRSPLHF; CDR3nt: TGTGCCTGGAGTGTACGTGTCAGGGGTAGATCACCCCTCCACTTT
abundance: few; j_gene: TRBJ1-4; v_gene: TRBV12-3/TRBV12-4; d_gene: -; CDR3aa: CASSPGGKWDEKLFF; CDR3nt: TGTGCCAGCAGTCCCGGGGGCAAATGGGACGAAAAACTGTTTTTT
abundance: -; j_gene: TRBJ2-1; v_gene: TRBV27; d_gene: TRBD1; CDR3aa: CASSQPGTGSDSEQFF; CDR3nt: TGTGCCAGCAGTCAACCCGGGACAGGGTCGGATAGTGAGCAGTTCTTC
abundance: -; j_gene: TRBJ1-2; v_gene: TRBV3-1; d_gene: -; CDR3aa: CASSQVAGEDRGYTF; CDR3nt: TGTGCCAGCAGCCAAGTAGCAGGGGAAGATCGTGGCTACACCTTC
abundance: -; j_gene: TRBJ1-1; v_gene: TRBV19; d_gene: TRBD1; CDR3aa: CASQLRDRNTEAFF; CDR3nt: TGTGCCAGTCAGCTTCGGGACAGGAACACTGAAGCTTTCTTT
abundance: -; j_gene: TRBJ2-2; v_gene: TRBV14; d_gene: -; CDR3aa: CASSQKTGTGELFF; CDR3nt: TGTGCCAGCAGCCAAAAGACGGGCACCGGGGAGCTGTTTTTT
abundance: few; j_gene: TRBJ2-3; v_gene: TRBV9; d_gene: TRBD1; CDR3aa: CASSLFLQGADTQYF; CDR3nt: TGTGCCAGCAGCCTCTTCTTACAGGGGGCAGATACGCAGTATTTT
abundance: many; j_gene: TRBJ2-7; v_gene: TRBV3-1; d_gene: TRBD1; CDR3aa: CASSQNRDRREYF; CDR3nt: TGTGCCAGCAGCCAAAACCGGGACAGACGAGAGTACTTC
abundance: few; j_gene: TRBJ2-3; v_gene: TRBV6-1; d_gene: TRBD2; CDR3aa: CASSRAGESTDTQYF; CDR3nt: TGTGCCAGCAGCCGAGCGGGGGAGAGCACAGATACGCAGTATTTT
abundance: -; j_gene: TRBJ2-5; v_gene: TRBV13; d_gene: -; CDR3aa: CASSLTGPWAVTQYF; CDR3nt: TGTGCCAGCAGCTTGACAGGACCTTGGGCGGTGACCCAGTACTTC
abundance: -; j_gene: TRBJ2-5; v_gene: TRBV11-2; d_gene: -; CDR3aa: CASSPEGGRETQYF; CDR3nt: TGTGCCAGCAGCCCCGAGGGGGGCCGGGAGACCCAGTACTTC
abundance: -; j_gene: TRBJ1-1; v_gene: TRBV5-1; d_gene: -; CDR3aa: CASREGVVSTEAFF; CDR3nt: TGCGCCAGCAGAGAGGGGGTGGTTTCCACTGAAGCTTTCTTT
abundance: -; j_gene: TRBJ1-1; v_gene: TRBV3-1; d_gene: -; CDR3aa: CASSQDFGASNTEASF; CDR3nt: TGTGCCAGCAGCCAAGATTTCGGCGCTTCTAACACTGAAGCTTCCTTT
abundance: few; j_gene: TRBJ2-7; v_gene: TRBV5-6; d_gene: TRBD2; CDR3aa: CASSLGLAGRYEQYF; CDR3nt: TGTGCCAGCAGCTTGGGACTAGCGGGGCGGTACGAGCAGTACTTC
abundance: many; j_gene: TRBJ1-6; v_gene: TRBV20-1; d_gene: -; CDR3aa: CSARSTGTRGYNSPLHF; CDR3nt: TGCAGTGCTAGATCTACCGGGACCAGAGGCTATAATTCACCCCTCCACTTT
abundance: -; j_gene: TRBJ2-2; v_gene: TRBV5-4; d_gene: -; CDR3aa: CASSLGVTTNTGELFF; CDR3nt: TGTGCCAGCAGCTTGGGGGTGACTACCAACACCGGGGAGCTGTTTTTT
abundance: few; j_gene: TRBJ2-3; v_gene: TRBV7-2; d_gene: TRBD1; CDR3aa: CASSPDRATDTQYF; CDR3nt: TGTGCCAGCAGCCCGGACAGGGCCACAGATACGCAGTATTTT
abundance: -; j_gene: TRBJ2-5; v_gene: TRBV5-1; d_gene: -; CDR3aa: CASSLPAQETQYF; CDR3nt: TGCGCCAGCAGCTTGCCAGCCCAAGAGACCCAGTACTTC
abundance: many; j_gene: TRBJ2-5; v_gene: TRBV7-9; d_gene: -; CDR3aa: CASSDQGLQETQYF; CDR3nt: TGTGCCAGCAGCGACCAGGGACTCCAAGAGACCCAGTACTTC
abundance: few; j_gene: TRBJ2-5; v_gene: TRBV7-6; d_gene: TRBD2; CDR3aa: CASSWTSGGRETQYF; CDR3nt: TGTGCCAGCAGCTGGACTAGCGGGGGCCGAGAGACCCAGTACTTC
abundance: -; j_gene: TRBJ2-3; v_gene: TRBV9; d_gene: -; CDR3aa: CASSVGGTDTQYF; CDR3nt: TGTGCCAGCAGCGTAGGCGGCACAGATACGCAGTATTTT
abundance: many; j_gene: TRBJ2-2; v_gene: TRBV12-3/TRBV12-4; d_gene: -; CDR3aa: CASSFSLYTGELFF; CDR3nt: TGTGCCAGCAGTTTTAGCCTCTACACCGGGGAGCTGTTTTTT
abundance: many; j_gene: TRBJ1-5; v_gene: TRBV7-8; d_gene: -; CDR3aa: CASSFTGQNQPQHF; CDR3nt: TGTGCCAGCAGCTTCACGGGACAAAATCAGCCCCAGCATTTT
abundance: -; j_gene: TRBJ1-2; v_gene: TRBV11-2; d_gene: -; CDR3aa: CASSLDPDNYGYTF; CDR3nt: TGTGCCAGCAGCTTAGATCCAGATAACTATGGCTACACCTTC
abundance: -; j_gene: TRBJ1-3; v_gene: TRBV7-9; d_gene: -; CDR3aa: CASSSRHSSGNTIYF; CDR3nt: TGTGCCAGCAGCTCCCGACACTCCTCTGGAAACACCATATATTTT
abundance: few; j_gene: TRBJ1-5; v_gene: TRBV3-1; d_gene: TRBD1; CDR3aa: CASSQAGTGHRPQHF; CDR3nt: TGTGCCAGCAGCCAGGCCGGGACAGGGCATCGGCCCCAGCATTTT